This TCR beta chain was sequenced during a study of tumor-infiltrating lymphocytes in primary liver carcinoma listed by TCRdb under 2017. With regard to the full study: Hepatocellular carcinoma (four) or combined HCC and intrahepatic cholangiocarcinoma (one) was present in the five patients, who were three men and two women aged 30 to 69 years. Tumors of the five patients were stage T1-T3 N0M0 with maximum diameters of roughly 4.2 to 10 cm. TCRbeta repertoire sequencing, expression microarrays and whole-exome sequencing were combined in the study across five regions of each liver tumor, with adjacent normal tissue and blood also included. Roughly 3.5 to 7.5 million productive TCRbeta reads were obtained per sample, and no significant difference in read depth was found between tissue types. A total of approximately 35 specimens from 5 patients, comprising approximately 25 tumor regions, 5 adjacent noncancerous liver tissues and 5 peripheral blood samples, were covered by TCRbeta repertoire sequencing. Repertoires from technical replicates were highly reproducible, with mean shared-clone rates roughly 0.87 and correlation coefficients above 0.98.

Inclusive of both ends, the CDR3 amounts to 13 amino acids. A constant-region primer and ProtoScript II reverse transcriptase were used to reverse-transcribe TCRbeta-specific cDNA from around 480 ng total RNA. TCRbeta libraries were built with three nested multiplex PCR rounds, a slightly modified ARM-PCR procedure. Multiplex TRBV1-TRBV30 forward primers and a Cbeta reverse primer were used in the first two PCR rounds, each of which was run for around 10 cycles. Sample barcodes and Illumina adapters were added in a final 25-cycle PCR with Deep VentR polymerase. Amplicons of 200-500 bp were gel-purified with a QIAquick gel extraction kit before sequencing. An Illumina HiSeq 2500 was used to sequence the TCRbeta amplicons, generating 250-bp paired-end reads. Regarding the original processing steps: Trimmomatic v0.33 was used to quality-trim the reads, and FLASH v1.2.11 was used to merge paired reads so that full CDR3 sequences could be recovered. MiGEC v1.2.1b assigned V, D and J germline segments to the rearranged TCRbeta sequences. Clonotype statistics, along with Shannon-Wiener diversity indices, were calculated using VDJtools v1.0.0. To cut down on sampling bias, every analysis after diversity analysis relied on just the 250 most abundant clonotypes from each sample. TCRdb ran its own pipeline on the public reads, namely fastp trimming at Q25 and MiXCR clone calling, and kept in-frame beta chains. When rows share a CDR3 protein, they turn into one entry using the most common DNA and genes. It is TCRdb's table, rather than the study itself, that gives the V and J calls and clone size. For this sample the table gives about 120,000 distinct CDR3 sequences, of which around two thirds were detected only once. Over 7.5% of the sample is taken by the ten largest.

Without any cell sorting, total RNA and DNA were extracted together from approximately 22-30 mg of bulk tissue using the AllPrep DNA/RNA mini kit. Between late 2015 and March 2016, about 5 patients in China with histopathologically diagnosed primary liver carcinoma had their tumors surgically resected. At the time of sampling, the patients had chronic HBV infection and had not received any treatment. Pieces of fresh tumor and adjacent tissue were cut in half, with one half kept in RNAlater at -80 degrees C and the other half sent for histology. The investigation overall reported the following: The study included only five or six patients, and the authors note findings should be validated in a larger study. Because the samples were bulk and unsorted, CD4+ and CD8+ T cell repertoires could not be compared. A significantly larger repertoire fraction was made up by the top 250 clones in tumors than in blood (p = 0.039). Consistent with antigen-driven expansion, pairs of tumor regions showed higher repertoire overlap (mean roughly 36%) than either tumor-adjacent pairs (around 17%) or tumor-blood pairs (approximately 14%). Because only the TCR beta chain was sequenced and unpaired alpha chains were not captured, true repertoire diversity is likely underestimated.

Comments on this clonotype: Its target antigen remains unknown. As the CDR3 is not closed by the conserved phenylalanine or tryptophan, this likely results from a read error. It is unclear where the CDR3 begins or ends on the DNA, so no DNA is shown, and the CDR3 is as TCRdb lists it.

This TCR was recovered from a woman aged 60-75 years with primary liver carcinoma and hepatitis B virus infection. The rearranged chain carries TRBV12-3 or TRBV12-4 and TRBJ2-5. The sequenced sample was tumor-adjacent normal liver tissue. CDR3 protein: CASSMAGFETQYL.